The text below deals with one T cell receptor beta chain. The entry originates in a study of blood T cell repertoires in COVID-19. Study at large: PBMCs, B-cell-depleted T cells, or T cells were the source of the cDNA or gDNA that made up the material.

The ends were cut back, 0 bases at V and 4 bases at J, with 9 bases in the middle. Germline CDR1 and CDR2: MGHRA and YSYEKL. CDR3 length: 14 residues. The table came from immunoSEQ multiplex PCR; TCRdb's copy has only in-frame clones and leaves some out. The profile shows about 200,000 clones, around four fifths of them singletons. V and J are TRBV4-1 and TRBJ1-2, with D perhaps TRBD1 (6 bases). Specimen: PBMCs or T cells enriched from blood (not recorded which). The receptor was isolated from a woman between 45 and 60 years old who had been exposed to COVID-19. Here the CDR3 reads CASSQDRGFYGYTF. The CDR3 DNA reads TGCGCCAGCAGCCAAGACAGGGGTTTCTATGGCTACACCTTC.